These 6 T cell receptor beta chains came from one sample sequenced in a study of OX40 agonist ivuxolimab in advanced cancers. Sequencing used immunoSEQ multiplex PCR; TCRdb keeps in-frame clones, though not all of them. This sample has tens of thousands of clones, with 79% found just once. Sequenced material: CD4+ or CD8+ T cells sorted from blood, taken in a trial of the OX40 agonist ivuxolimab. The receptor set was obtained from an adult with an advanced solid tumor such as melanoma, head and neck, liver or kidney cancer.

The CDR3 DNA reads TGTGCCAGTAGAGGATCGGACAGGGGCAATCAGCCCCAGCATTTT. Its translation: CASRGSDRGNQPQHF. V is TRBV19 and J is TRBJ1-5; 8 nucleotides agree with TRBD1. V lost 6 bases and J lost 2; bases outside the gene matches: 6. CDR3 size: 15 residues. Germline lookup yields CDR1 LNHDA and CDR2 SQIVND (reference sequence).

V gene TRBV30 combines with J gene TRBJ1-6; TRBD1 might be the D (5 bases). The CDR3 length is 13 residues. Per germline, CDR1 GTSNPN and CDR2 SVGIG (reference sequence). V lost 8 bases and J lost 5, with 13 bases in between. CDR3 sequence (DNA): TGTGCCCTAGCGGAGGGGAATAATTCACCCCTCCACTTT. Translating gives CALAEGNNSPLHF.

The count of this clone is one. The genes are TRBV7-2 and TRBJ1-4; D possibly corresponds to TRBD1 (5 bases). V lost 1 base and J 6 bases, leaving 18 bases between the germline ends. The germline gives CDR1 SGHTA, CDR2 FQGNSA. The CDR3 is 17 residues long. CDR3 sequence reads: CASSLGQIEMRYEKLFF. Written as DNA, the CDR3 is TGTGCCAGCAGCTTAGGACAGATCGAAATGAGATATGAAAAACTGTTTTTT. The complete variable domain, with remaining parts taken from reference TRBV7-2 and TRBJ1-4, reads GAGVSQSPSNKVTEKGKDVELRCDPISGHTALYWYRQSLGQGLEFLIYFQGNSAPDKSGLPSDRFSAERTGGSVSTLTIQRTQQEDSAVYLCASSLGQIEMRYEKLFFGSGTQLSVL.

This clone was detected only a few times. The rearrangement links TRBV28 to TRBJ2-5, with no clear D. This CDR3 has 15 residues. Per germline, CDR1 MDHEN and CDR2 SYDVKM. The germline V and J ends were trimmed by 6 bases and 4 bases, with 18 bases remaining between them. CDR3 region: CASRTTDNTGETQYF. CDR3 bases: TGTGCCAGCAGAACAACTGACAACACGGGAGAGACCCAGTACTTC.

V and J are TRBV6-4 and TRBJ2-1; 16 bases fit TRBD2. Unmatched junction bases numbered 11, after V lost 9 bases and J lost 15 bases. CDR3 length: 14 amino acids. Germline loops: CDR1 MRHNA, CDR2 SNTAGT. The CDR3 DNA reads as TGTGCCAGTTCCGGGACTAGCGGGGGGGCGAGAAGGTTCTTC. Its translation is CASSGTSGGARRFF.

The V gene is TRBV7-3, the J gene TRBJ1-2; 9 positions match TRBD1. From germline, CDR1 is SGHTA and CDR2 FQGTGA. The CDR3 is made up of 16 amino acids. The V gene end was trimmed by 1 base and the J gene end by 6 bases; junction bases not matched to a gene: 9. CDR3: CASSLMGQGSGDGYTF. CDR3 DNA sequence: TGTGCCAGCAGCTTAATGGGACAGGGAAGTGGCGATGGCTACACCTTC.